The 25 T cell receptor beta chains below come from one sample, sequenced in a study of OX40 agonist ivuxolimab in advanced cancers. Sequencing used immunoSEQ multiplex PCR; TCRdb keeps in-frame clones, though not all of them. This table has about 88,000 clones, around 87% appearing once. The specimen comprised CD4+ or CD8+ T cells sorted from blood, sampled in a trial of the OX40 agonist ivuxolimab. Receptors originate from an adult with an advanced solid tumor such as melanoma, head and neck, liver or kidney cancer.

The chain has TRBV6-1 and TRBJ2-7; tentatively, D is TRBD1 (5 bases). Germline V gene data show CDR1 as MNHNS and CDR2 as SASEGT. The CDR3 contains 14 residues. The V and J ends lost 3 bases and 3 bases respectively, with 12 bases between them. The CDR3 DNA reads as TGTGCCAGCAGTGATCAGGGATTTAGCTACGAGCAGTACTTC. Its translation: CASSDQGFSYEQYF.

This clone occurred a few times. The chain employs TRBV7-8 and TRBJ2-2; D ambiguous. The CDR3 is made up of 14 amino acids. Trimming removed 1 base at V and 2 bases at J, with 5 bases between. The germline V gene has CDR1 SGHVS and CDR2 FQNEAQ. In DNA, the CDR3 is TGTGCCAGCAGCTTAGTCCGAAACACCGGGGAGCTGTTTTTT. Amino acids: CASSLVRNTGELFF.

This clone was seen just once. The chain recombines TRBV30 with TRBJ1-1; D is unclear. This CDR3 contains 11 residues. Germline loops: CDR1 GTSNPN, CDR2 SVGIG (reference sequence). The V end was cut by 5 bases, the J end by 12 bases, with 16 bases between. DNA of the CDR3: TGTGCCTGGGGAATCGGCCGTATTTCTTTCTTT. Protein: CAWGIGRISFF.

The genes are TRBV6-5 and TRBJ1-1; TRBD1 agrees at 8 bases. V shed 5 bases, J shed 4 bases, and the junction held 6 bases outside the gene matches. The CDR3 length is 14 residues. The germline CDR1 and CDR2 sequences are MNHEY and SVGAGI. The DNA of the CDR3 is TGTGCCAGCAGTCGGAGACAGGGGAGCACTGAAGCTTTCTTT. Its protein is CASSRRQGSTEAFF.

The gene calls are TRBV2 and TRBJ1-5, with D possibly TRBD1 on 5 matching bases. Trimming took off 2 bases at V and 6 bases at J, with 8 bases between the two ends. This CDR3 is 13 amino acids long. Germline lookup yields CDR1 SNHLY and CDR2 FYNNEI. The CDR3: CASSEQGSQPQHF. CDR3 sequence (DNA): TGTGCCAGCAGTGAACAGGGTAGTCAGCCCCAGCATTTT.

The rearrangement uses TRBV9 and TRBJ2-3, with 8 bases lining up with TRBD2. The CDR3 runs to 16 residues. The ends lost 4 bases at V and 2 bases at J; junction bases unmatched: 9. Germline loops: CDR1 SGDLS, CDR2 YYNGEE. The CDR3 protein is CASSQRTGGVTDTQYF. The DNA for the CDR3 is TGTGCCAGCAGCCAAAGGACCGGGGGGGTCACAGATACGCAGTATTTT.

This rearrangement joins TRBV5-6 to TRBJ2-7, with 8 bases identical to TRBD1. From germline, CDR1 is SGHDT and CDR2 YYEEEE. The ends lost 4 bases at V and 6 bases at J; junction bases unmatched: 6. The CDR3 consists of 13 residues. The CDR3 nucleotides are TGTGCCAGCAGCGGACAGGGTTGGGGCGAGCAGTACTTC. Translating gives CASSGQGWGEQYF. The full variable domain, completed using reference TRBV5-6 and TRBJ2-7, is DAGVTQSPTHLIKTRGQQVTLRCSPKSGHDTVSWYQQALGQGPQFIFQYYEEEERQRGNFPDRFSGHQFPNYSSELNVNALLLGDSALYLCASSGQGWGEQYFGPGTRLTVT.

This sequence joins TRBV15 and TRBJ2-4, with D hard to call. Between the trimmed V and J ends, which lost 2 bases and 2 bases, there was a span of 7 bases. Germline values: CDR1 LNHNV, CDR2 YYDKDF (reference sequence). This CDR3 comprises 14 residues. The CDR3 coding sequence is TGTGCCACCAGCAGACCTGACACCAAAAACATTCAGTACTTC. The encoded protein is CATSRPDTKNIQYF.

This chain joins TRBV9 and TRBJ1-1; D remains ambiguous. Trimming shortened V by 0 bases and J by 0 bases, and 12 bases separated the two germline ends. The CDR3 covers 16 residues. Looked up from germline, CDR1 is SGDLS and CDR2 is YYNGEE. CDR3 sequence: CASSVATGSLNTEAFF. For the CDR3, the DNA is TGTGCCAGCAGCGTAGCTACGGGCAGCTTGAACACTGAAGCTTTCTTT.

This rearrangement joins TRBV10-2 to TRBJ1-3; 7 nucleotides line up with TRBD1. The CDR3 is 18 residues long. Trimming took 3 bases from V and 3 from J; bases not matched to a gene: 14. Germline lookup yields CDR1 WSHSY and CDR2 SAAADI. The CDR3 DNA reads TGCGCCAGCAGTGATCGCTTGGCAGGGGGATTTGGTGGAAACACCATATATTTT. It specifies CASSDRLAGGFGGNTIYF.

V gene TRBV5-1 combines with J gene TRBJ2-7, with 11 bases that match TRBD1. The trim removed 6 bases at V and 5 bases at J, leaving 7 bases unmatched. CDR1 SGHRS and CDR2 YFSETQ come from the germline V gene. The CDR3 consists of 14 residues. The CDR3 loop reads CASKPGTGGDEQYF. Here the CDR3 DNA reads TGCGCCAGCAAACCGGGGACAGGGGGGGACGAGCAGTACTTC.

V usage is TRBV16 and J usage is TRBJ2-1; D remains ambiguous. Trimming shortened V by 2 bases and J by 7 bases, and 6 bases separated the two germline ends. The germline V gene encodes CDR1 KGHSY and CDR2 FQNENV. The CDR3 totals 12 residues. The CDR3 nucleotides read TGTGCCAGCAGCCAAGATCGGAATGAGCAGTTCTTC. Translating gives CASSQDRNEQFF.

The V call is TRBV25-1, the J call TRBJ2-5; TRBD2 is a possible D gene (8 bases). Germline values: CDR1 MGHDK, CDR2 SYGVNS. V dropped 5 bases and J dropped 5 bases, with 18 bases sitting between them. This CDR3 comprises 15 residues. The CDR3 DNA sequence: TGTGCCAGCAGTCCCTGGACAGGCGGGGGGGAGACCCAGTACTTC. Protein product: CASSPWTGGGETQYF.

The genes are TRBV18 and TRBJ1-1; 9 nucleotides line up with TRBD1. This CDR3 has 18 amino acids. From germline, CDR1 is KGHSH and CDR2 LQKENI. V shed 3 bases and J 0 bases; nucleotides not matched to a gene: 11. CDR3 region: CASSPPGATGGLNTEAFF. In DNA form, the CDR3 reads TGTGCCAGCTCACCCCCGGGAGCGACAGGGGGTCTGAACACTGAAGCTTTCTTT.

The rearrangement links TRBV10-3 to TRBJ2-5; 8 nucleotides match TRBD2. The V gene end was trimmed by 6 bases and the J gene end by 4 bases; junction bases not matched to a gene: 7. The CDR3 has 14 amino acids. CDR1 is ENHRY, CDR2 SYGVKD, per germline. Written as DNA, the CDR3 is TGTGCCATCAGGGCGGGAGGAGGTGGAGAGACCCAGTACTTC. Its translation is CAIRAGGGGETQYF.

The V call is TRBV18, the J call TRBJ2-5, with unresolved D. V shed 6 bases and J shed 0 bases, with 17 bases lying between them. CDR3 length: 16 amino acids. The V gene's germline CDR1 is KGHSH and CDR2 LQKENI. CDR3 DNA sequence: TGTGCCAGCTCTCAGCAAAGGACGGTGAACCAAGAGACCCAGTACTTC. Protein product: CASSQQRTVNQETQYF.

This sequence joins TRBV5-1 and TRBJ1-1; D unclear. The ends were cut back, 7 bases at V and 0 bases at J, with 10 bases in the middle. CDR3 size: 13 residues. CDR1 SGHRS and CDR2 YFSETQ come from the germline V gene. The CDR3 sequence is CASAPNMNTEAFF. In nucleotides, the CDR3 is TGCGCCAGCGCCCCAAATATGAACACTGAAGCTTTCTTT. Full variable domain (outside the CDR3, taken from reference TRBV5-1 and TRBJ1-1): KAGVTQTPRYLIKTRGQQVTLSCSPISGHRSVSWYQQTPGQGLQFLFEYFSETQRNKGNFPGRFSGRQFSNSRSEMNVSTLELGDSALYLCASAPNMNTEAFFGQGTRLTVV.

This clone has just one count. The gene calls are TRBV30 and TRBJ1-5, with 8 bases fitting TRBD1. The germline V gene encodes CDR1 GTSNPN and CDR2 SVGIG (reference sequence). With V trimmed by 1 base and J by 6 bases, 20 bases remained unmatched. The CDR3 contains 19 residues. Written as DNA, the CDR3 is TGTGCCTGGAGTGGAGGGGGTTATTTAGGACAGGGACCATCTCAGCCCCAGCATTTT. This codes for CAWSGGGYLGQGPSQPQHF.

The V and J genes are TRBV6-5 and TRBJ2-7, with D unresolved. The CDR3 is 14 residues long. V lost 0 bases and J 1 base, leaving 7 bases between the germline ends. Per the germline V gene, CDR1 is MNHEY and CDR2 is SVGAGI. Here the CDR3 DNA reads TGTGCCAGCAGTTACTCGACTGTTTCCTACGAGCAGTACTTC. This codes for CASSYSTVSYEQYF.

V and J are TRBV6-5 and TRBJ2-1, with D perhaps assigned TRBD1 or TRBD2 (5 bases each). This CDR3 spans 14 amino acids. Germline CDR1 MNHEY, CDR2 SVGAGI. V shed 5 bases and J shed 4 bases, with 12 bases lying between them. The chain's CDR3 is CASSTPGRYNEQFF. The CDR3 nucleotides are TGTGCCAGCAGTACCCCGGGACGTTACAATGAGCAGTTCTTC.

This rearrangement joins TRBV11-3 to TRBJ2-7; 13 nucleotides align to TRBD2. From germline, CDR1 is SGHNT and CDR2 YENEEA. With V trimmed by 1 base and J by 6 bases, 6 bases remained unmatched. The CDR3 is 16 residues long. The CDR3 nucleotides read TGTGCCAGCAGCTTAGGGACTAGCGGGAGATCGGGCGAGCAGTACTTC. Translation gives CASSLGTSGRSGEQYF. Complete variable domain (other parts from reference TRBV11-3 and TRBJ2-7): EAGVVQSPRYKIIEKKQPVAFWCNPISGHNTLYWYLQNLGQGPELLIRYENEEAVDDSQLPKDRFSAERLKGVDSTLKIQPAELGDSAVYLCASSLGTSGRSGEQYFGPGTRLTVT.

The chain employs TRBV9 and TRBJ2-7; TRBD1 might be the D (7 bases). The V end was cut by 0 bases, the J end by 0 bases, with 28 bases between. The CDR3 contains 21 residues. The germline gives CDR1 SGDLS, CDR2 YYNGEE. CDR3 coding DNA: TGTGCCAGCAGCGTAGGTCAGGCGGGACAGACTACATTAGGGAGCTCCTACGAGCAGTACTTC. This sequence encodes CASSVGQAGQTTLGSSYEQYF.

The gene calls are TRBV10-3 and TRBJ2-7; D is perhaps TRBD2 (6 bases). The germline CDR1 and CDR2 sequences are ENHRY and SYGVKD. The V gene lost 4 bases and the J gene lost 0 bases, with 13 bases spanning the gap. The CDR3 runs 15 residues. The CDR3 reads CAISAGGASSYEQYF. The DNA of the CDR3 is TGTGCCATCAGTGCGGGCGGGGCCAGCTCCTACGAGCAGTACTTC.

This clone was detected a few times. The chain carries TRBV29-1 and TRBJ2-1; 7 nucleotides line up with TRBD2. Germline V gene data show CDR1 as SQVTM and CDR2 as ANQGSEA. V trimming: 3 bases; J trimming: 9 bases; junction bases outside the gene matches: 14. This CDR3 is built from 15 residues. The CDR3 sequence: CSVEVRTRGGGEQFF. In nucleotides, the CDR3 is TGCAGCGTTGAGGTCAGGACTAGGGGTGGGGGTGAGCAGTTCTTC.

The rearrangement joins TRBV5-5 to TRBJ2-1, with no clear D. The CDR3 consists of 15 residues. Germline CDR1 SGHKS, CDR2 YYEKEE (reference sequence). With 6 bases removed from V and 5 bases from J, the gap between germline ends came to 18 bases. The DNA for the CDR3 is TGTGCCAGCACCCTGAATCAAGGTCGAGACAATGAGCAGTTCTTC. It yields the protein CASTLNQGRDNEQFF.